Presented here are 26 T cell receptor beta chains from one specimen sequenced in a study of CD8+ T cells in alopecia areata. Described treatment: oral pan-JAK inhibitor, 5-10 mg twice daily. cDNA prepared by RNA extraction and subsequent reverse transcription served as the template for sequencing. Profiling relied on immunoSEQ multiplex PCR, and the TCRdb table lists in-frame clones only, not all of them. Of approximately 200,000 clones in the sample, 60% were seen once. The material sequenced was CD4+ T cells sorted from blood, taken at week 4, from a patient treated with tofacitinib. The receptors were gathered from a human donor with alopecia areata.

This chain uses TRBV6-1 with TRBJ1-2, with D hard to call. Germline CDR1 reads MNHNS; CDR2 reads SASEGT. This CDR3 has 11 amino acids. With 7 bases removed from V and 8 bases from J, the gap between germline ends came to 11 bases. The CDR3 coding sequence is TGTGCCAGCACCTCCGCGGGGGGCTACACCTTC. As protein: CASTSAGGYTF.

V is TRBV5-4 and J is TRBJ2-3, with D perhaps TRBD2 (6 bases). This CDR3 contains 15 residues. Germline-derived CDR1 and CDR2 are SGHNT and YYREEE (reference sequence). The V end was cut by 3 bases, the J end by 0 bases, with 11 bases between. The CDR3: CASSSKRVSTDTQYF. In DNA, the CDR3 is TGTGCCAGCAGCTCCAAGCGGGTTAGCACAGATACGCAGTATTTT.

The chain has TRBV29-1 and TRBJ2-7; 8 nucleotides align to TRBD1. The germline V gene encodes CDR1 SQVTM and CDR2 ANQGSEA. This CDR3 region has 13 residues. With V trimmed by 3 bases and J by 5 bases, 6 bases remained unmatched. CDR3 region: CSVDQGAGDEQYF. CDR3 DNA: TGCAGCGTTGACCAGGGGGCTGGGGACGAGCAGTACTTC.

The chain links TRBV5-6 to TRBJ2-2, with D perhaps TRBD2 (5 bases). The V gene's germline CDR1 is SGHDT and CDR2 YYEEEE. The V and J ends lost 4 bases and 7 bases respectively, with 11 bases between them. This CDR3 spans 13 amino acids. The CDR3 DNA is TGTGCCAGCAGCAGGGAGTTCGTCGGGGAGCTGTTTTTT. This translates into CASSREFVGELFF. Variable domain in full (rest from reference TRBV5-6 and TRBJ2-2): DAGVTQSPTHLIKTRGQQVTLRCSPKSGHDTVSWYQQALGQGPQFIFQYYEEEERQRGNFPDRFSGHQFPNYSSELNVNALLLGDSALYLCASSREFVGELFFGEGSRLTVL.

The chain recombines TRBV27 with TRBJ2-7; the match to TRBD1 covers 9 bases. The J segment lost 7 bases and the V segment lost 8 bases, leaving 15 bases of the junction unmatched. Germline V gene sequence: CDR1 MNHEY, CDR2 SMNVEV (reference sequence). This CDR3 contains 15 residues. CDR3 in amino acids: CASRRLVDRGREQYF. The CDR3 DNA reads TGTGCCAGCCGCCGACTCGTAGACAGGGGGAGGGAGCAGTACTTC.

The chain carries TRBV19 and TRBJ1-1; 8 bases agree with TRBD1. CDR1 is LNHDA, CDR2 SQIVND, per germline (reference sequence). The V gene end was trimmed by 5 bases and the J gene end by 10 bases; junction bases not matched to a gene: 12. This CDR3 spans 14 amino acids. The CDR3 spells CASSDPGQVSGAFF. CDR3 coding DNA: TGTGCCAGTAGTGACCCGGGACAGGTCTCCGGAGCTTTCTTT. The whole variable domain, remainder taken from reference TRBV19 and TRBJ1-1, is DGGITQSPKYLFRKEGQNVTLSCEQNLNHDAMYWYRQDPGQGLRLIYYSQIVNDFQKGDIAEGYSVSREKKESFPLTVTSAQKNPTAFYLCASSDPGQVSGAFFGQGTRLTVV.

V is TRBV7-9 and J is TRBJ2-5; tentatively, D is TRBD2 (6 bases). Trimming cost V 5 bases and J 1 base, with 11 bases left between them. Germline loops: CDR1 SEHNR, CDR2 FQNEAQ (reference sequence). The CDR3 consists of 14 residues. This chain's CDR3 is CASSPGLLQETQYF. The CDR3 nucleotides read TGTGCCAGCAGCCCGGGACTCCTCCAAGAGACCCAGTACTTC.

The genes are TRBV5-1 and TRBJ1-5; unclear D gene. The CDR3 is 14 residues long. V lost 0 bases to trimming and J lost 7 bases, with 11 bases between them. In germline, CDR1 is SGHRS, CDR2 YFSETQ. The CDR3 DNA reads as TGCGCCAGCAGCTTGGAACAGATGGGCCAGCCCCAGCATTTT. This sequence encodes CASSLEQMGQPQHF. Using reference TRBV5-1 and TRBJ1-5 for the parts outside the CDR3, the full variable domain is KAGVTQTPRYLIKTRGQQVTLSCSPISGHRSVSWYQQTPGQGLQFLFEYFSETQRNKGNFPGRFSGRQFSNSRSEMNVSTLELGDSALYLCASSLEQMGQPQHFGDGTRLSIL.

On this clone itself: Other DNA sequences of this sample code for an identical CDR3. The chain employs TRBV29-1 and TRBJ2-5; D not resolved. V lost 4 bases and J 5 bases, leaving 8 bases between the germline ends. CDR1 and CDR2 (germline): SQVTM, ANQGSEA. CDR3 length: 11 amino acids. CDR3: CSVVVGETQYF. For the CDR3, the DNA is TGCAGCGTTGTCGTAGGGGAGACCCAGTACTTC.

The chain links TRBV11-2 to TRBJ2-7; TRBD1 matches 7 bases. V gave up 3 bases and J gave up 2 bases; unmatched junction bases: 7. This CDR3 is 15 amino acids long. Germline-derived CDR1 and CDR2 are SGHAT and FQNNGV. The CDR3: CASSLGQFNTYEQYF. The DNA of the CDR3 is TGTGCCAGCAGCTTGGGACAGTTTAATACCTACGAGCAGTACTTC.

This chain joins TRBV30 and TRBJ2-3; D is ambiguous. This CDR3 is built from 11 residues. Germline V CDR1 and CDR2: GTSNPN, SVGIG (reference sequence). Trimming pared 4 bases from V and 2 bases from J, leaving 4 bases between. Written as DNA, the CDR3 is TGTGCCTGGACAGCCACAGATACGCAGTATTTT. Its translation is CAWTATDTQYF.

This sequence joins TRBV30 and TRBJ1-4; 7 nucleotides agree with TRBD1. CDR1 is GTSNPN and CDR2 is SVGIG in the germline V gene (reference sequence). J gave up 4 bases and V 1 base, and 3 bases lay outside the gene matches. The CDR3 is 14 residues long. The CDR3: CAWSAGTDNEKLFF. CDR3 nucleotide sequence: TGTGCCTGGAGTGCCGGGACAGATAATGAAAAACTGTTTTTT.

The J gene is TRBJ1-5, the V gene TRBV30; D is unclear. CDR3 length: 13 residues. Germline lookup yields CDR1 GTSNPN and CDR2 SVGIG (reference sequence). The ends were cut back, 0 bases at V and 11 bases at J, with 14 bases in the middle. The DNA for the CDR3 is TGTGCCTGGAGTGTACGGAGGTCACAGTCCCAGCATTTT. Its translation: CAWSVRRSQSQHF.

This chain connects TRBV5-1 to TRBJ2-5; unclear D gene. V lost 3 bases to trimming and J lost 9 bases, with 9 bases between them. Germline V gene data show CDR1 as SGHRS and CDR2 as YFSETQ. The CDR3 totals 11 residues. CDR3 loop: CASSSESAQYF. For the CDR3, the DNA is TGCGCCAGCAGCTCGGAGTCGGCCCAGTACTTC.

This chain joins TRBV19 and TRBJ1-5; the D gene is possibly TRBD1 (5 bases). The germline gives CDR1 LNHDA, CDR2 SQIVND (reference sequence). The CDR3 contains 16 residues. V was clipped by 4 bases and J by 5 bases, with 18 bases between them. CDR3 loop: CASSTLVRGTYQPQHF. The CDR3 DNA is TGTGCCAGTAGTACCTTGGTCCGGGGGACGTATCAGCCCCAGCATTTT.

CDR3 coding DNA: TGCAGCGTTGAATCCAAAGGGTCTGATACGCAGTATTTT. Translation: CSVESKGSDTQYF. The J gene is TRBJ2-3, the V gene TRBV29-1, with unresolved D. The CDR3 contains 13 residues. The germline V gene encodes CDR1 SQVTM and CDR2 ANQGSEA. Trimming stripped 2 bases from V and 6 bases from J, with 12 bases between.

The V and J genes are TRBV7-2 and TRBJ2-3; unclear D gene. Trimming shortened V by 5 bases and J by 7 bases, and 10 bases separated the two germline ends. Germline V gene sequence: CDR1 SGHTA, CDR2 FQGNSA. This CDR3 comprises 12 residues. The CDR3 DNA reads TGTGCCAGCAGCCCGGACCCCTATACGCAGTATTTT. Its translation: CASSPDPYTQYF.

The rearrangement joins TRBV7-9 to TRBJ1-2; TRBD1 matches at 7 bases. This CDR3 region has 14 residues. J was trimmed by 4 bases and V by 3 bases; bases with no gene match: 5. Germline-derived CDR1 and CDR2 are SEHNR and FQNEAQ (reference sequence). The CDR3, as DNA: TGTGCCAGCAGCTTTACAGGGGCGGTCTATGGCTACACCTTC. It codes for CASSFTGAVYGYTF.

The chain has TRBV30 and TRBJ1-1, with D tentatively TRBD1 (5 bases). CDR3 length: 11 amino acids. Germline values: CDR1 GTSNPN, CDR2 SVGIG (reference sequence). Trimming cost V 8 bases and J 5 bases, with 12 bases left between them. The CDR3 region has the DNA TGTGCCCGCCAGGGTGGAACTGAAGCTTTCTTT. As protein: CARQGGTEAFF. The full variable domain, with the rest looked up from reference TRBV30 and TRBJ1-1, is SQTIHQWPATLVQPVGSPLSLECTVEGTSNPNLYWYRQAAGRGLQLLFYSVGIGQISSEVPQNLSASRPQDRQFILSSKKLLLSDSGFYLCARQGGTEAFFGQGTRLTVV.

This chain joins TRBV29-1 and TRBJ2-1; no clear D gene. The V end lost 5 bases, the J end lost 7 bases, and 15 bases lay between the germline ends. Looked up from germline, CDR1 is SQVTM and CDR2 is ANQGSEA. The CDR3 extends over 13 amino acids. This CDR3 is CSVLELQENEQFF. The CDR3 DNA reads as TGCAGCGTTTTGGAGCTCCAAGAGAATGAGCAGTTCTTC.

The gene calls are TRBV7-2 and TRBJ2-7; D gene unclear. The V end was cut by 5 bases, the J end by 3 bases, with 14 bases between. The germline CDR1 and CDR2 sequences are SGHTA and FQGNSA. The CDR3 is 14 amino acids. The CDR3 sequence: CASSPRIGVYEQYF. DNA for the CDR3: TGTGCCAGCAGCCCAAGAATTGGCGTCTACGAGCAGTACTTC. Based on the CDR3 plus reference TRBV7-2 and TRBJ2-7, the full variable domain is GAGVSQSPSNKVTEKGKDVELRCDPISGHTALYWYRQSLGQGLEFLIYFQGNSAPDKSGLPSDRFSAERTGGSVSTLTIQRTQQEDSAVYLCASSPRIGVYEQYFGPGTRLTVT.

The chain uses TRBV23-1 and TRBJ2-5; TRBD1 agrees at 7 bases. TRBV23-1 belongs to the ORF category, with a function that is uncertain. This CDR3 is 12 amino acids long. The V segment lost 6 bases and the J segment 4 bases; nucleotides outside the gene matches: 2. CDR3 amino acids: CASRQGRETQYF. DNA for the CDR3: TGCGCCAGCAGACAGGGGAGAGAGACCCAGTACTTC.

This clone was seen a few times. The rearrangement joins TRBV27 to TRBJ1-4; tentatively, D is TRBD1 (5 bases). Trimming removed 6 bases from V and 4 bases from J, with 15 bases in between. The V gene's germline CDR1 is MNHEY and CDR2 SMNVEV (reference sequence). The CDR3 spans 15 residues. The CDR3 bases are TGTGCCAGCAGGGAATGGAGGGGTGGTAATGAAAAACTGTTTTTT. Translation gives CASREWRGGNEKLFF.

For the CDR3, the DNA is TGTGCCAGCAGCCCTCGGACAGATACGCAGTATTTT. Amino acids: CASSPRTDTQYF. The chain links TRBV5-8 to TRBJ2-3; no firm D call. Deletions cut 4 bases from V and 3 bases from J, with 6 bases between. The CDR3 covers 12 residues. Germline-derived CDR1 and CDR2 are SGHTS and YDEGEE.

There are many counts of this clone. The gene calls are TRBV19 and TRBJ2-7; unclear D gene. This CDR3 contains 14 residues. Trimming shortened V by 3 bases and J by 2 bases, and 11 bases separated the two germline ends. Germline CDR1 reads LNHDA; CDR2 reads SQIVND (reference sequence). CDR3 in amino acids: CASSIQGRPYEQYF. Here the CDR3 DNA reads TGTGCCAGTAGTATCCAAGGAAGACCCTACGAGCAGTACTTC.

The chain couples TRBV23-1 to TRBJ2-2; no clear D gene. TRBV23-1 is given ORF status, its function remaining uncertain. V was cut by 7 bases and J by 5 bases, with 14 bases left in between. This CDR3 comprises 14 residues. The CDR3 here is CASTPPVDTGELFF. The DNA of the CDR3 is TGCGCCAGCACTCCCCCGGTAGATACCGGGGAGCTGTTTTTT.